The 5 T cell receptor beta chains below all came from one sample that was sequenced in a study of cytomegalovirus exposure and HLA in healthy donors (dated by TCRdb to 2016 to 2017). Libraries were prepared through the immunoSEQ multiplex PCR assay. TCRdb provides this immuneACCESS table in a form limited to in-frame rearrangements. Some clones are lacking; in checked studies, under half of them reflect an unresolved V gene, and why the rest are absent is not known. For this sample there are some 200,000 clones; about 80% appear just once. The ten largest make up 2.8% of the sample. The specimen was PBMCs. These TCRs come from a woman under 30 in good health and CMV-seropositive.

The V gene is TRBV28, the J gene TRBJ2-3; D is possibly TRBD1 (7 bases). The V gene lost 6 bases and the J gene lost 3 bases, with 22 bases spanning the gap. The germline V gene encodes CDR1 MDHEN and CDR2 SYDVKM. This CDR3 has 17 amino acids. CDR3 amino acids: CASSSPGGGGLTDTQYF. For the CDR3, the DNA is TGTGCCAGCAGCTCCCCGGGTGGAGGGGGCTTAACAGATACGCAGTATTTT. The full variable domain, in which reference TRBV28 and TRBJ2-3 provide the parts outside the CDR3, is DVKVTQSSRYLVKRTGEKVFLECVQDMDHENMFWYRQDPGLGLRLIYFSYDVKMKEKGDIPEGYSVSREKKERFSLILESASTNQTSMYLCASSSPGGGGLTDTQYFGPGTRLTVL.

This sequence joins TRBV15 and TRBJ1-3, with 8 nucleotides matching TRBD1. The CDR3 spans 14 residues. The germline V gene encodes CDR1 LNHNV and CDR2 YYDKDF (reference sequence). The trim removed 5 bases at V and 2 bases at J, leaving 2 bases unmatched. Here the CDR3 reads CATSPDRAGNTIYF. CDR3 sequence (DNA): TGTGCCACCAGCCCGGACAGGGCTGGAAACACCATATATTTT.

V usage is TRBV18 and J usage is TRBJ2-5; D not resolved. The CDR3 has 15 amino acids. Germline CDR1 reads KGHSH; CDR2 reads LQKENI. V lost 2 bases to trimming and J lost 5 bases, with 15 bases between them. As DNA, the CDR3 is TGTGCCAGCTCACCATTTTACTCCTCCGAGGAGACCCAGTACTTC. Translated, it gives CASSPFYSSEETQYF.

The rearrangement joins TRBV2 to TRBJ2-1, with 14 bases identical to TRBD2. V shed 8 bases, J shed 7 bases, and the junction held 7 bases outside the gene matches. The CDR3 extends over 15 amino acids. Germline V gives CDR1 SNHLY, CDR2 FYNNEI. The CDR3 is CASRRLAGGPNEQFF. The DNA of the CDR3 is TGTGCCAGCCGCAGACTAGCGGGGGGGCCGAATGAGCAGTTCTTC.

This sequence joins TRBV7-2 and TRBJ2-5, with TRBD1 matching over 9 bases. With V trimmed by 6 bases and J by 4 bases, 9 bases remained unmatched. Germline-derived CDR1 and CDR2 are SGHTA and FQGNSA. The CDR3 is made up of 15 amino acids. This CDR3 reads CASSTDRGARETQYF. The CDR3 coding sequence is TGTGCCAGCAGTACCGACAGGGGGGCCCGAGAGACCCAGTACTTC.